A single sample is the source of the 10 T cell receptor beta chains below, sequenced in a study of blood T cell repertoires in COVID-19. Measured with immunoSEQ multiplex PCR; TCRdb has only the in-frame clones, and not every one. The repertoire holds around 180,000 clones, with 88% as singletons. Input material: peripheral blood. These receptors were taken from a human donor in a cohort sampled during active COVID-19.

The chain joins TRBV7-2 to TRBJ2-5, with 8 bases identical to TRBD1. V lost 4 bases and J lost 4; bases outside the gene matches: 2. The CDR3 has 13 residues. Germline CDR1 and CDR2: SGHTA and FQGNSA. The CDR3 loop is CASSSRGRETQYF. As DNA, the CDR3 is TGTGCCAGCAGCTCCAGGGGGCGAGAGACCCAGTACTTC.

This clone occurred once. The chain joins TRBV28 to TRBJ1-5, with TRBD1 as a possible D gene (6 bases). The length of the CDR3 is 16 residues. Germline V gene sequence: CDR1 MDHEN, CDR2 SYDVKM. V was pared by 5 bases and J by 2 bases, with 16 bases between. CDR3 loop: CASSPPGQTRNQPQHF. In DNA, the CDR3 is TGTGCCAGCAGTCCTCCCGGACAGACACGCAATCAGCCCCAGCATTTT.

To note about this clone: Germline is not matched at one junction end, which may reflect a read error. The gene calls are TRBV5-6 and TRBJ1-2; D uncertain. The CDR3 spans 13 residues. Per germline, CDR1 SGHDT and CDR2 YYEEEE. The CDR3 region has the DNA TGTGCCAGCAGCTTGGCCCGTGCCTATCGCTACACCTTC. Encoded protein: CASSLARAYRYTF.

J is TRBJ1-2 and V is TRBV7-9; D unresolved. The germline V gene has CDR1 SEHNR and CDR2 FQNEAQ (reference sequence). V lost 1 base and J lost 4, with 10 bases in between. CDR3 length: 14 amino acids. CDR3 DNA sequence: TGTGCCAGCAGCTTAGGGGTAGGGAGCTATGGCTACACCTTC. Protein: CASSLGVGSYGYTF.

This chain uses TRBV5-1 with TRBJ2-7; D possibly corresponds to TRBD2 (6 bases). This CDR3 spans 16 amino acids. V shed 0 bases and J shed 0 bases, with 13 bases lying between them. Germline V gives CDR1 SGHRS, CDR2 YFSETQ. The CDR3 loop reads CASSLAVGGLSYEQYF. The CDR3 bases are TGCGCCAGCAGCTTGGCCGTCGGGGGACTCTCCTACGAGCAGTACTTC.

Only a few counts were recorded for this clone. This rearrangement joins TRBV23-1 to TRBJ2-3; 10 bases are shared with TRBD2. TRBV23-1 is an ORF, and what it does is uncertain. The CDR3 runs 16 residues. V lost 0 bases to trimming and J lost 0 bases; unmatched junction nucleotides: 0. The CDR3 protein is CASSQSTSGSTDTQYF. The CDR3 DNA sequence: TGCGCCAGCAGTCAATCGACTAGCGGGAGCACAGATACGCAGTATTTT.

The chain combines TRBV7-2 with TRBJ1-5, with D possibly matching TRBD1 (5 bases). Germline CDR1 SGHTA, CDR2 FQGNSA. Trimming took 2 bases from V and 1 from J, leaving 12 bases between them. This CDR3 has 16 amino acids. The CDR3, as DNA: TGTGCCAGCAGCTTATTGGGGGGTAAGAGCAATCAGCCCCAGCATTTT. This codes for CASSLLGGKSNQPQHF.

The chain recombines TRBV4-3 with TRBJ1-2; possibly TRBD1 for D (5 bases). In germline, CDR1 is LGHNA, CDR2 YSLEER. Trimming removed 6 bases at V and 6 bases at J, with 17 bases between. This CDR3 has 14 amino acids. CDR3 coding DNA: TGCGCCAGCAGTACTCAACAGGACGTCGATGGCTACACCTTC. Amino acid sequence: CASSTQQDVDGYTF.

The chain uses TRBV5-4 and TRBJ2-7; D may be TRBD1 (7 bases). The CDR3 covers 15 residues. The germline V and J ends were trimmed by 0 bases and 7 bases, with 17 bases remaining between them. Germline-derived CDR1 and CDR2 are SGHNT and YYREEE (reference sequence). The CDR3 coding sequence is TGTGCCAGCAGCTTGGGCGGGACAGCTCTTCGGGAGCAGTACTTC. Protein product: CASSLGGTALREQYF.

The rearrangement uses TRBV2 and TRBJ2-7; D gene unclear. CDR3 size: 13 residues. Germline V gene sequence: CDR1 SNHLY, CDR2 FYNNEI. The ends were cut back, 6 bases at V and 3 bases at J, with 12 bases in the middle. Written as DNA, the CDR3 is TGTGCCAGCAGAGTAGACACGTTCTACGAGCAGTACTTC. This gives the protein CASRVDTFYEQYF.